The T cell receptor (beta chain) described here comes from a study of T-cell reconstitution after alpha-beta-depleted transplantation in children. Study results and caveats: At around two months after transplant, the alpha-beta T cells were reportedly derived from several hundred expanded clones that came from non-depleted graft cells. T-cell counts and diversity were attributed mostly to newly produced T cells one year after transplant. Elevated TCRbeta diversity at day 60 was traced, in some patients, to surviving recipient T cells and thymic progenitors.

TCRbeta library construction was performed incorporating unique molecular identifiers. TCRdb used MiXCR to reprocess the PCR reads, holding one entry per CDR3 protein. This sample has hundreds of thousands of distinct CDR3 sequences, with 13% found just once. A few counts support this clonotype. Its antigen remains unidentified. This CDR3 region has 12 residues. Germline loops: CDR1 SQVTM, CDR2 ANQGSEA. Trimming removed 7 bases from V and 6 bases from J, with 12 bases in between. This sequence originates from a male patient between 10 and 17 years old who had a stem cell transplant for acute myeloid leukemia, so the T cells may come from the graft donor. The material was PBMCs, mostly from graft donor cells, obtained 360 days after TCRalphabeta/CD19-depleted stem cell transplant. The chain links TRBV29-1 to TRBJ2-2; tentatively, D is TRBD2 (6 bases). For the CDR3, the DNA is TGCAGCGCCTCCGGGGGATCCGGGGAGCTGTTTTTT. It specifies CSASGGSGELFF.